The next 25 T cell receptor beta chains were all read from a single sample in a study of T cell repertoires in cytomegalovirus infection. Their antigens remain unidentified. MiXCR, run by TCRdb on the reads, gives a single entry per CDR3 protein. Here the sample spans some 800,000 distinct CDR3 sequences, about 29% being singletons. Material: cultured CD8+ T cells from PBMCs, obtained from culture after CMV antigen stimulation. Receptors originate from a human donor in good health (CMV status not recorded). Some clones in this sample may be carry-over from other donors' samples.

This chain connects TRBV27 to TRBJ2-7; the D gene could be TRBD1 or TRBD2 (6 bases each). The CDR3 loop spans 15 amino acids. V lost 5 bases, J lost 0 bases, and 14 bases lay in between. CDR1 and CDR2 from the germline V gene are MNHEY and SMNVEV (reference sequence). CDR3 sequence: CASSLAGHLSYEQYF. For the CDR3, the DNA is TGTGCCAGCAGTCTCGCGGGACACCTCTCCTACGAGCAGTACTTC.

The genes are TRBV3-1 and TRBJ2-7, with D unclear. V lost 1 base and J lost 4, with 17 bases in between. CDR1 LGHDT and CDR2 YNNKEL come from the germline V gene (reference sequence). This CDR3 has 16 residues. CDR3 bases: TGTGCCAGCAGCCAAGTAAACACCCGACGTGGGTACGAGCAGTACTTC. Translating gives CASSQVNTRRGYEQYF.

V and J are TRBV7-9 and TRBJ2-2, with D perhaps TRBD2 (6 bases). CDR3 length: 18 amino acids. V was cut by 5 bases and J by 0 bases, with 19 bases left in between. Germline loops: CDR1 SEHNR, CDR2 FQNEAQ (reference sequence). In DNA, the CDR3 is TGTGCCAGCAGCCATCGACCGGGCCGGGGGACGAACACCGGGGAGCTGTTTTTT. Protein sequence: CASSHRPGRGTNTGELFF.

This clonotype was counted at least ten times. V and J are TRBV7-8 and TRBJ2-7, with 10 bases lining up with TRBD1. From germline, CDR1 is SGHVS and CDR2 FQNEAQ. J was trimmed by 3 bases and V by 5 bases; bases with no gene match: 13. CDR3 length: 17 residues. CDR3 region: CASSPSSWGQGLYEQYV. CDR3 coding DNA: TGTGCCAGCAGCCCATCCAGTTGGGGACAGGGGCTCTACGAGCAGTACGTC.

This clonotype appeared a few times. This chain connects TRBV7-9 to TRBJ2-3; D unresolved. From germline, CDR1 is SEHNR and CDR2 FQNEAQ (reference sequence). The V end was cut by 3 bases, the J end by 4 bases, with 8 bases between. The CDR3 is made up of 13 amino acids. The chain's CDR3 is CASSFEMSDTQYF. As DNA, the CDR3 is TGTGCCAGCAGCTTCGAGATGTCAGATACGCAGTATTTT. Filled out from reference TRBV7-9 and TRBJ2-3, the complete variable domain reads DTGVSQNPRHKITKRGQNVTFRCDPISEHNRLYWYRQTLGQGPEFLTYFQNEAQLEKSRLLSDRFSAERPKGSFSTLEIQRTEQGDSAMYLCASSFEMSDTQYFGPGTRLTVL.

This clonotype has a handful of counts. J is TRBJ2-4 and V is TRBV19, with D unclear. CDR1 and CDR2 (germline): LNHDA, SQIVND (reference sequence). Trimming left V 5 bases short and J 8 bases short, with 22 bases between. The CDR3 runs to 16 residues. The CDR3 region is CASSSANTGGWDIQYF. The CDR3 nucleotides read TGTGCCAGTAGTTCCGCGAACACGGGCGGTTGGGACATTCAGTACTTC.

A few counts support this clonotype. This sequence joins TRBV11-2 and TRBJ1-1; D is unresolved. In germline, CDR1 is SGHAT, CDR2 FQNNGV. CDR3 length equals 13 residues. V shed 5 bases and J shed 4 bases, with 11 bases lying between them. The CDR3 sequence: CASSRSGRTEAFF. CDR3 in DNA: TGTGCCAGCAGCCGCTCCGGGCGCACTGAAGCTTTCTTT.

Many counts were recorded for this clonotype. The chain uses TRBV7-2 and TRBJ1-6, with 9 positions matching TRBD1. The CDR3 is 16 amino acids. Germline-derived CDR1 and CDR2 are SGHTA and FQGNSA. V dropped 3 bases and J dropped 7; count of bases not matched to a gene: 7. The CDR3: CASSFPRTGENSPLHF. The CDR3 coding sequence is TGTGCCAGCAGCTTCCCCCGGACAGGGGAGAATTCACCCCTCCACTTT. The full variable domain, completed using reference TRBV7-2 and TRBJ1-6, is GAGVSQSPSNKVTEKGKDVELRCDPISGHTALYWYRQSLGQGLEFLIYFQGNSAPDKSGLPSDRFSAERTGGSVSTLTIQRTQQEDSAVYLCASSFPRTGENSPLHFGNGTRLTVT.

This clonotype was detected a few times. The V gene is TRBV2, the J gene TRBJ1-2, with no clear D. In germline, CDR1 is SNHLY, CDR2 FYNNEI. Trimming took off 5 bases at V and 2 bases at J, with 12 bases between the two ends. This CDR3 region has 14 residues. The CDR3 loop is CASSYPTENYGYTF. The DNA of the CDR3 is TGTGCCAGCAGTTACCCGACGGAAAACTATGGCTACACCTTC.

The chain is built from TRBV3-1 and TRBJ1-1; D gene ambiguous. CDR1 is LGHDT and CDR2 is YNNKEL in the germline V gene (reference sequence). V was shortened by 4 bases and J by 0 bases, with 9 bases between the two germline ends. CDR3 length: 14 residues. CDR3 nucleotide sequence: TGTGCCAGCAGCCGGCGCGGATTGAACACTGAAGCTTTCTTT. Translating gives CASSRRGLNTEAFF.

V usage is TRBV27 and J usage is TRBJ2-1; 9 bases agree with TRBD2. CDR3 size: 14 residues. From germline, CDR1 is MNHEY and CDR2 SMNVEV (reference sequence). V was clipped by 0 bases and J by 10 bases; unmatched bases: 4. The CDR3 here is CASSLSASGEEQFF. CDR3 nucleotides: TGTGCCAGCAGTTTATCGGCTAGCGGGGAAGAGCAGTTCTTC.

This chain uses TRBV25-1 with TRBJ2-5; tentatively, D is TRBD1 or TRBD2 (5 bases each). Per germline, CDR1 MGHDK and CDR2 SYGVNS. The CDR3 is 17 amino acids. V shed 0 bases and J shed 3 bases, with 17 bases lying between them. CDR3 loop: CASSEYVLGTVKETQYF. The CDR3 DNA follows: TGTGCCAGCAGTGAATATGTACTCGGGACGGTCAAAGAGACCCAGTACTTC.

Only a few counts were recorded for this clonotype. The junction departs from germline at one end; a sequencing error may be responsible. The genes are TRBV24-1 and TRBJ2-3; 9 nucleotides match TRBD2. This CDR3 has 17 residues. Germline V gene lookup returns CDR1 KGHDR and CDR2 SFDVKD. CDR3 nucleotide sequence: TGTGCCACCAGTGATCCCGGCGGTAGCGGGGGAGCTGGCAAATTGGATTTT. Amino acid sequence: CATSDPGGSGGAGKLDF.

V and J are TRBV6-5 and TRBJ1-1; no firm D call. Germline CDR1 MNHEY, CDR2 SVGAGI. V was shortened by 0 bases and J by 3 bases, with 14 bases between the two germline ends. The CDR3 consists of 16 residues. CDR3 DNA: TGTGCCAGCAGTTACTCCCCGTGGAGGCGGGACACTGAAGCTTTCTTT. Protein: CASSYSPWRRDTEAFF.

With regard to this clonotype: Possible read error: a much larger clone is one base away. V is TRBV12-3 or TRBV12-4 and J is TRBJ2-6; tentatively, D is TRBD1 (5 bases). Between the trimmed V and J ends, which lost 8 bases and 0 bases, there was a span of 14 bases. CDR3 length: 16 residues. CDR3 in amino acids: CASRSSDSSGANVLTF. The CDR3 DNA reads TGTGCCAGCCGGAGTTCCGACAGCTCTGGGGCCAACGTCCTGACTTTC.

For the CDR3, the DNA is TGTGCCAGCATCCCCTCAGGCAGCAACTACTATGGCTACACCTTC. Amino acids: CASIPSGSNYYGYTF. The chain links TRBV6-1 to TRBJ1-2, with D unresolved. V was pared by 7 bases and J by 3 bases, with 18 bases between. CDR1 and CDR2 (germline): MNHNS, SASEGT. CDR3 length equals 15 residues.

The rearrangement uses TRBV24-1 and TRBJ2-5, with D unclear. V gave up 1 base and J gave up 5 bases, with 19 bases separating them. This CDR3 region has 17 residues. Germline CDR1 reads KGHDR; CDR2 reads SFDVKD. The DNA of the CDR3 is TGTGCCACCAGTGATTTTGCGAAAATAAGCTACTCGGAGACCCAGTACTTC. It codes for CATSDFAKISYSETQYF.

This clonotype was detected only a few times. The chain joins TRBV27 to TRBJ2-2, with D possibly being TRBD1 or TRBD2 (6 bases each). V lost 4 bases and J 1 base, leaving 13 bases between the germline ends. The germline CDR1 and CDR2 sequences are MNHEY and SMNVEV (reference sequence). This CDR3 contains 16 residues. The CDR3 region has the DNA TGTGCCAGCAGTTCCCCGGGGGCGAAGAACACCGGGGAGCTGTTTTTT. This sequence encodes CASSSPGAKNTGELFF.

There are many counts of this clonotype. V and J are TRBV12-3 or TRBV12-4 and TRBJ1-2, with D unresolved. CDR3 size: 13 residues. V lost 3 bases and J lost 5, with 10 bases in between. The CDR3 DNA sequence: TGTGCCAGCAGTTTGTTACCAGAATATGGCTACACCTTC. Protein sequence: CASSLLPEYGYTF.

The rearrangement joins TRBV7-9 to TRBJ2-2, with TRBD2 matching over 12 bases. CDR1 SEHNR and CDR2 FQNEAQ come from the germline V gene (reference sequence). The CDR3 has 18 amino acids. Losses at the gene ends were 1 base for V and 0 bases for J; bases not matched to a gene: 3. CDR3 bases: TGTGCCAGCAGCTTAGGACTAGCGGGGGCCTCGAACACCGGGGAGCTGTTTTTT. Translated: CASSLGLAGASNTGELFF.

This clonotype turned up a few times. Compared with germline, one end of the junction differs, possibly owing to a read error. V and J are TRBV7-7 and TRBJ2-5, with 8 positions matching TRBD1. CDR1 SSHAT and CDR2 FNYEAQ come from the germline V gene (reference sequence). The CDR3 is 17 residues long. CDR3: CASSLALSAGGSGTQYF. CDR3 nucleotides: TGTGCTAGCAGCTTAGCGCTATCGGCAGGGGGCTCTGGGACCCAGTACTTC. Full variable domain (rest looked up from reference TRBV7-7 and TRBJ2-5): GAGVSQSPRYKVTKRGQDVTLRCDPISSHATLYWYQQALGQGPEFLTYFNYEAQPDKSGLPSDRFSAERPEGSISTLTIQRTEQRDSAMYRCASSLALSAGGSGTQYFGPGTRLLVL.

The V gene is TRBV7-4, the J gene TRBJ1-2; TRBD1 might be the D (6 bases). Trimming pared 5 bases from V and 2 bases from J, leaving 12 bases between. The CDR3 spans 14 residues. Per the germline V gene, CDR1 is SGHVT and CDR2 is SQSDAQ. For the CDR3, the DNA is TGTGCCAGCAGCGGGGGCGGACAGAACTATGGCTACACCTTC. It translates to CASSGGGQNYGYTF.

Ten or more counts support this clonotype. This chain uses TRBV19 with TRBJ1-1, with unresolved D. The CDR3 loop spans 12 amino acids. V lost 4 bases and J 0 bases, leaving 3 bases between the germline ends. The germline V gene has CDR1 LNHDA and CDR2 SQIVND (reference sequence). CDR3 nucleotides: TGTGCCAGTAGTAAACTGAACACTGAAGCTTTCTTT. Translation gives CASSKLNTEAFF.

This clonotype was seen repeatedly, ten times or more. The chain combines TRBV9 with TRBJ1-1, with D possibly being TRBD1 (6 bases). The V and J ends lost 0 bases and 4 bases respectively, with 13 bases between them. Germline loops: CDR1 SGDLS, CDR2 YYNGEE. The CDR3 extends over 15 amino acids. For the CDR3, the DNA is TGTGCCAGCAGCGTAGCCCGCGAAGGGGGCACTGAAGCTTTCTTT. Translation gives CASSVAREGGTEAFF.

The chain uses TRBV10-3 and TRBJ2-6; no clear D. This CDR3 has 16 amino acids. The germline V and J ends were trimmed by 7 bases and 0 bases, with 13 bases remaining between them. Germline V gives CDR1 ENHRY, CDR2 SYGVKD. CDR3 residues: CAITEVFGSGANVLTF. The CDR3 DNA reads TGTGCCATCACTGAAGTATTCGGCTCTGGGGCCAACGTCCTGACTTTC.